These 2 T cell receptor beta chains came from one sample sequenced in a study of cytomegalovirus exposure and HLA in healthy donors. Primers for the PCR totalled 60 Vbeta and 13 Jbeta. Sequencing used immunoSEQ multiplex PCR; TCRdb keeps in-frame clones, though not all of them. This table lists about 67,000 clones. Sequenced sample: PBMCs. The receptors derive from a man aged 25 to 45 in good health and CMV-seropositive.

CDR3 region: CASRHLAENTGELFF. In DNA, the CDR3 is TGTGCCAGCAGACATTTAGCGGAGAACACCGGGGAGCTGTTTTTT. The chain combines TRBV11-2 with TRBJ2-2; D might be TRBD2 (6 bases). Germline V lookup: CDR1 SGHAT, CDR2 FQNNGV. The CDR3 spans 15 residues. Trimming took 6 bases from V and 1 from J, leaving 12 bases between them.

The chain employs TRBV15 and TRBJ1-2; D perhaps matches TRBD1 (5 bases). Between the trimmed V and J ends, which lost 4 bases and 1 base, there was a span of 13 bases. CDR3 size: 15 residues. In germline, CDR1 is LNHNV, CDR2 YYDKDF (reference sequence). The CDR3, as DNA: TGTGCCACCAGCAATGGACAAAGTTTTAACTATGGCTACACCTTC. Its protein is CATSNGQSFNYGYTF.